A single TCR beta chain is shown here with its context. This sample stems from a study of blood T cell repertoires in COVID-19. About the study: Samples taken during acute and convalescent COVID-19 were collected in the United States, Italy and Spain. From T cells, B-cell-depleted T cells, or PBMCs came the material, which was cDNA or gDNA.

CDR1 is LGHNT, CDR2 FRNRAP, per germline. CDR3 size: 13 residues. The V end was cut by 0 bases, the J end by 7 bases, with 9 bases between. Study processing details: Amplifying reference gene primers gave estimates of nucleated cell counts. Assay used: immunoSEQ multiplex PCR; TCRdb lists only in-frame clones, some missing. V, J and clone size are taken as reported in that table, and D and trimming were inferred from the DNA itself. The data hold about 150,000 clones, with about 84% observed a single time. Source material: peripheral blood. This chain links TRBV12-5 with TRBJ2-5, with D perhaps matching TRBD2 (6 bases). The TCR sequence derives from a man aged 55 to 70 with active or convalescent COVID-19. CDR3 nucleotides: TGTGCTAGTGGTTTGGTAGTCGGGGGGACCCAGTACTTC. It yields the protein CASGLVVGGTQYF. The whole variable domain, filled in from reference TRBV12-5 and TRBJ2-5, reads DARVTQTPRHKVTEMGQEVTMRCQPILGHNTVFWYRQTMMQGLELLAYFRNRAPLDDSGMPKDRFSAEMPDATLATLKIQPSEPRDSAVYFCASGLVVGGTQYFGPGTRLLVL.